This TCR beta chain was obtained from a study of blood T cell repertoires in COVID-19. About the study: COVID-19 samples, acute and convalescent, were from the United States, Italy and Spain. Sample material is recorded as cDNA or gDNA derived from T cells, B-cell-depleted T cells, or PBMCs.

The CDR3 is 14 residues long. The V gene's germline CDR1 is LGHNT and CDR2 FRNRAP. V lost 4 bases, J lost 4 bases, and 14 bases lay in between. Clones were read by immunoSEQ multiplex PCR, and TCRdb kept only the in-frame ones, dropping some. The table records roughly 250,000 clones, around 88% of them present only once. The source of this sequence is a man aged 25-40 years with acute or convalescent COVID-19. V usage is TRBV12-5 and J usage is TRBJ2-7, with a weak D call TRBD1 (6 bases). Source material: peripheral blood. As DNA, the CDR3 is TGTGCTAGTGGTTCAGGACAGTTGGGATACGAGCAGTACTTC. This encodes CASGSGQLGYEQYF. The variable domain in full, completed from reference TRBV12-5 and TRBJ2-7, reads DARVTQTPRHKVTEMGQEVTMRCQPILGHNTVFWYRQTMMQGLELLAYFRNRAPLDDSGMPKDRFSAEMPDATLATLKIQPSEPRDSAVYFCASGSGQLGYEQYFGPGTRLTVT.